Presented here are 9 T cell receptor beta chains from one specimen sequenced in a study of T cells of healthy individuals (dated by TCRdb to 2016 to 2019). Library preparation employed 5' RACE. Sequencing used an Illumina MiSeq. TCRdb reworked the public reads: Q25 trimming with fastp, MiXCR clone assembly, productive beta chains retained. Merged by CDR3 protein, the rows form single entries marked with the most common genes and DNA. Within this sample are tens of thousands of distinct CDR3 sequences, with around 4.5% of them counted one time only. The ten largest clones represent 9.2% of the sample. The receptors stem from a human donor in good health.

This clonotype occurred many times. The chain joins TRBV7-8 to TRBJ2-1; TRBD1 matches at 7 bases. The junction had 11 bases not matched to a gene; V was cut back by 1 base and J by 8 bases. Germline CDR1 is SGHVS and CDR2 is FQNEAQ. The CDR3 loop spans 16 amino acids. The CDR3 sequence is CASSLGAIRGGHEQFF. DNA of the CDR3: TGTGCCAGCAGCTTAGGGGCAATTAGAGGGGGCCATGAGCAGTTCTTC.

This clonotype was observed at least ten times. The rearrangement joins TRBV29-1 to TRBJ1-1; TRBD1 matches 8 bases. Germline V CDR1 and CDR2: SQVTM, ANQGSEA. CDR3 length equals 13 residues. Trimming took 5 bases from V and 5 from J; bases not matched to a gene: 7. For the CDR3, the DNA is TGCAGCGTTAACGGACAGGGAAGGACTGAAGCTTTCTTT. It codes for CSVNGQGRTEAFF.

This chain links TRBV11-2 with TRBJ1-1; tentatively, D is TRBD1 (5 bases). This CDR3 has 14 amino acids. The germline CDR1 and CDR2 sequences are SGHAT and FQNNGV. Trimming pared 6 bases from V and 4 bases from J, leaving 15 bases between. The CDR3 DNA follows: TGTGCCAGCAGTTACGCCAGGGATGGCACTGAAGCTTTCTTT. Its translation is CASSYARDGTEAFF.

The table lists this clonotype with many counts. In DNA, the CDR3 is TGTGCCAGCAGCCAAGATCGACAGGGCCCCTACGAGCAGTACTTC. This sequence encodes CASSQDRQGPYEQYF. V and J are TRBV14 and TRBJ2-7, with 7 bases identical to TRBD1. Germline V lookup: CDR1 SGHDN, CDR2 FVKESK. V lost 0 bases and J lost 2; bases outside the gene matches: 4. There are 15 residues in the CDR3.

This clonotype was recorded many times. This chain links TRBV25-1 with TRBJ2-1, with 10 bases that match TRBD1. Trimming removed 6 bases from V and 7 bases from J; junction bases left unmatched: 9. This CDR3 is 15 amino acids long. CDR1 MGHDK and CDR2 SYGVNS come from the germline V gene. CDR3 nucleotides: TGTGCCAGCAGCGACTGGACAGGGGGGGCGAATGAGCAGTTCTTC. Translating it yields CASSDWTGGANEQFF.

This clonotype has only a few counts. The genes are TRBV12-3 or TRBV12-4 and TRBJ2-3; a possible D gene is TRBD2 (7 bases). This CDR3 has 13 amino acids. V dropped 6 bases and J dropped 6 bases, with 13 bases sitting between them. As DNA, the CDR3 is TGTGCCAGCAGGAGGGGGGGGGCCGATACGCAGTATTTT. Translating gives CASRRGGADTQYF.

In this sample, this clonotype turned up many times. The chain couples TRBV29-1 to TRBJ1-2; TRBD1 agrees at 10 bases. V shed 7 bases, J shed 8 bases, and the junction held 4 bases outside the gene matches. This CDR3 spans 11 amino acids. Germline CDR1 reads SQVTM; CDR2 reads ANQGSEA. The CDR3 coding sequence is TGCAGCGCCGGGACAGGGGAGGGCTACACCTTC. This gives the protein CSAGTGEGYTF.

The CDR3 DNA reads TGTGCCAGCAGCTCGACAGGGGGCTCTTTAGAGACCCAGTACTTC. Translating gives CASSSTGGSLETQYF. The chain recombines TRBV11-1 with TRBJ2-5; 10 bases agree with TRBD1. The V gene end was trimmed by 4 bases and the J gene end by 4 bases; junction bases not matched to a gene: 6. This CDR3 is built from 15 residues. CDR1 and CDR2 from the germline V gene are SGHAT and FQDESV (reference sequence).

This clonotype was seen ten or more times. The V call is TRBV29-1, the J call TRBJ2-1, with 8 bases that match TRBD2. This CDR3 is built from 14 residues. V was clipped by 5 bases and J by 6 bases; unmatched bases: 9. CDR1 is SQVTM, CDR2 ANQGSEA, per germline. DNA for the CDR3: TGCAGCGTTTGGGTTAGCGGGATCTCCAATGAGCAGTTCTTC. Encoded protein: CSVWVSGISNEQFF.